The present entry profiles one T cell receptor beta chain with its context. V shed 11 bases and J 4 bases; nucleotides not matched to a gene: 14. The CDR3 totals 14 residues. Germline values: CDR1 MDHEN, CDR2 SYDVKM. TCRdb reprocessed the RT-PCR reads with MiXCR, giving one entry per CDR3 protein. The profile covers about 680,000 distinct CDR3 sequences, with 14% appearing a single time and 3% to 4.5% taken by the ten largest. This receptor was obtained from a female donor in good health, serving as a healthy control. The V and J genes are TRBV28 and TRBJ2-7; 7 bases match TRBD2. Sequences were obtained from memory CD4+ T cells from blood. The CDR3 DNA reads as TGTGCCGGTCGACGGGCGGGAGCTCAGTACGAGCAGTACTTC. Translating it yields CAGRRAGAQYEQYF.